These 20 T cell receptor beta chains were sequenced from one sample in a study of blood T cells in healthy people across ages. A second PCR, run for roughly 7 to 11 cycles, used a sample-barcoded 5' primer plus a J-beta primer mix. TCRdb reprocessed the 5' RACE reads via MiXCR and lists one record per CDR3 protein. The sample consists of more than 900,000 distinct CDR3 sequences, around 29% of them appearing once. A further study also used this sample, focusing on T cells of mothers and their children.

The sequenced sample was blood. The receptor source for this set is a woman between 35 and 50 years old in good health.

This clonotype has ten or more counts. This chain joins TRBV12-3 or TRBV12-4 and TRBJ1-2; 7 nucleotides agree with TRBD1. J gave up 4 bases and V 5 bases, and 7 bases lay outside the gene matches. This CDR3 is 14 amino acids long. This CDR3 is CASSIQGLGYGYTF. CDR3 nucleotide sequence: TGTGCCAGCAGTATACAGGGGTTAGGCTATGGCTACACCTTC.

This clonotype was observed many times. V gene TRBV27 combines with J gene TRBJ1-2; maybe TRBD1 (5 bases). CDR1 is MNHEY and CDR2 is SMNVEV in the germline V gene (reference sequence). With 5 bases removed from V and 7 bases from J, the gap between germline ends came to 14 bases. The CDR3 totals 13 residues. The CDR3 spells CASSLAPGSGYTF. CDR3 nucleotide sequence: TGTGCCAGCAGTCTAGCCCCAGGGAGTGGCTACACCTTC.

This clonotype was seen a single time. The rearrangement links TRBV7-3 to TRBJ1-3, with D unresolved. Looked up from germline, CDR1 is SGHTA and CDR2 is FQGTGA. V gave up 2 bases and J gave up 4 bases, with 6 bases separating them. The CDR3 is made up of 13 amino acids. The CDR3: CASSLGRGNTIYF. Written as DNA, the CDR3 is TGTGCCAGCAGCTTAGGGAGGGGAAACACCATATATTTT.

CDR3 region: CSARYGQETQYF. In DNA form, the CDR3 reads TGCAGTGCTCGTTACGGCCAAGAGACCCAGTACTTC. V gene TRBV20-1 combines with J gene TRBJ2-5, with D unclear. V was shortened by 5 bases and J by 1 base, with 8 bases between the two germline ends. This CDR3 region has 12 residues. From germline, CDR1 is DFQATT and CDR2 SNEGSKA (reference sequence).

CDR3 bases: TGTGCCAGCAGCTTGGAAAATGGTTGGTACGAGCAGTACTTC. Amino acids: CASSLENGWYEQYF. The J gene is TRBJ2-5, the V gene TRBV5-5, with D hard to call. The J call is in doubt because the DNA end fits TRBJ2-7 better. The CDR3 runs to 14 residues. Per the germline V gene, CDR1 is SGHKS and CDR2 is YYEKEE (reference sequence).

This clonotype has a count of ten or more. This chain uses TRBV7-2 with TRBJ1-2; 9 positions agree with TRBD1. Losses at the gene ends were 5 bases for V and 9 bases for J; bases not matched to a gene: 10. The germline V gene encodes CDR1 SGHTA and CDR2 FQGNSA. There are 14 residues in the CDR3. CDR3 DNA: TGTGCCAGCAGCCTCTGGACAGGGGACACTAGCTACACCTTC. Protein sequence: CASSLWTGDTSYTF. Supplemented by reference TRBV7-2 and TRBJ1-2, the full variable domain reads GAGVSQSPSNKVTEKGKDVELRCDPISGHTALYWYRQSLGQGLEFLIYFQGNSAPDKSGLPSDRFSAERTGGSVSTLTIQRTQQEDSAVYLCASSLWTGDTSYTFGSGTRLTVV.

This clonotype has just a few counts. The chain is built from TRBV7-2 and TRBJ1-5; 7 nucleotides line up with TRBD1. V dropped 4 bases and J dropped 4; count of bases not matched to a gene: 7. Looked up from germline, CDR1 is SGHTA and CDR2 is FQGNSA. CDR3 size: 15 residues. DNA of the CDR3: TGTGCCAGCAGCTCTCAACAGGGGTGGAATCAGCCCCAGCATTTT. This encodes CASSSQQGWNQPQHF.

As to this clonotype: This may arise from a read error, as a much more abundant clone is one base away. This chain links TRBV3-1 with TRBJ1-5, with TRBD1 matching over 8 bases. CDR1 is LGHDT and CDR2 is YNNKEL in the germline V gene (reference sequence). This CDR3 contains 15 residues. CDR3 bases: TGTGCCAGCAGCCCAGGACAGGGCTCTAGGCAGCTCCAGCATTTT. It yields the protein CASSPGQGSRQLQHF. Together with reference TRBV3-1 and TRBJ1-5, the CDR3 gives the full variable domain: DTAVSQTPKYLVTQMGNDKSIKCEQNLGHDTMYWYKQDSKKFLKIMFSYNNKELIINETVPNRFSPKSPDKAHLNLHINSLELGDSAVYFCASSPGQGSRQLQHFGDGTRLSIL.

A note on this clonotype: A read error may explain this, as a much larger clone is one base away. V usage is TRBV29-1 and J usage is TRBJ2-3, with 9 bases lining up with TRBD1. CDR1 and CDR2 (germline): SQVTM, ANQGSEA. CDR3 length equals 17 residues. CDR3 sequence reads: CSVEAPQQGAGKDTRYF. CDR3 nucleotide sequence: TGCAGCGTTGAAGCCCCTCAACAGGGGGCAGGGAAGGATACGCGGTATTTT.

This clonotype was seen only a few times. The chain links TRBV7-9 to TRBJ2-7; D possibly matches TRBD1 or TRBD2 (5 bases each). This CDR3 is 14 amino acids long. In germline, CDR1 is SEHNR, CDR2 FQNEAQ (reference sequence). Trimming took 5 bases from V and 2 from J, leaving 13 bases between them. CDR3 region: CASSPRGPTYEQYF. In DNA, the CDR3 is TGTGCCAGCAGCCCCCGGGGACCAACCTACGAGCAGTACTTC.

This clonotype occurred many times. The gene calls are TRBV20-1 and TRBJ2-7; 9 nucleotides match TRBD1. The CDR3 spans 13 residues. Germline V gene data show CDR1 as DFQATT and CDR2 as SNEGSKA (reference sequence). Trimming took 3 bases from V and 5 from J; bases not matched to a gene: 5. CDR3 sequence (DNA): TGCAGTGCTAGCCGGGACAGGGTCCACGAGCAGTACTTC. Translated, it gives CSASRDRVHEQYF.

On this clonotype itself: Germline and junction disagree at one end, which may indicate a read error. The rearrangement uses TRBV4-1 and TRBJ1-1; D may be TRBD1 (5 bases). There are 17 residues in the CDR3. The germline V gene encodes CDR1 MGHRA and CDR2 YSYEKL. CDR3 nucleotide sequence: TGCGCCAGCAACCAAGGGACGGGCCACCGAACGGACACTGAAGCTTTCTTT. Its translation: CASNQGTGHRTDTEAFF.

This clonotype was recorded a few times. The chain combines TRBV20-1 with TRBJ2-1; TRBD2 matches 13 bases. J was trimmed by 6 bases and V by 3 bases; bases with no gene match: 2. CDR1 is DFQATT, CDR2 SNEGSKA, per germline (reference sequence). This CDR3 region has 14 residues. The CDR3 region is CSASRLAGGNEQFF. The CDR3 DNA is TGCAGTGCTAGTAGACTAGCGGGGGGCAATGAGCAGTTCTTC.

As to this clonotype: This clone may be a read error of a much larger clone one base away. The genes are TRBV5-1 and TRBJ2-6; the D gene is possibly TRBD1 (5 bases). The germline V gene encodes CDR1 SGHRS and CDR2 YFSETQ. V dropped 0 bases and J dropped 2 bases, with 12 bases sitting between them. The CDR3 is 17 amino acids. In DNA, the CDR3 is TGCGCCAGCAGCTTGGCACAGGTCCTACCTGGGGCCAACGTCCTGACTTTC. It encodes CASSLAQVLPGANVLTF.

As concerns this clonotype: The junction shows a germline mismatch at one end, possibly a read error. J is TRBJ2-5 and V is TRBV5-4, with a weak D call TRBD2 (5 bases). CDR1 and CDR2 (germline): SGHNT, YYREEE (reference sequence). There are 17 residues in the CDR3. The CDR3 nucleotides are TGTGCCTGCAGCTCCGATCAAGCTCCGGGGAGAAGGGAGACCCAGTACTTC. Protein product: CACSSDQAPGRRETQYF. Variable domain in full (rest from reference TRBV5-4 and TRBJ2-5): ETGVTQSPTHLIKTRGQQVTLRCSSQSGHNTVSWYQQALGQGPQFIFQYYREEENGRGNFPPRFSGLQFPNYSSELNVNALELDDSALYLCACSSDQAPGRRETQYFGPGTRLLVL.

The chain recombines TRBV7-8 with TRBJ2-7, with 8 bases that match TRBD2. CDR1 and CDR2 from the germline V gene are SGHVS and FQNEAQ. This CDR3 has 17 residues. V shed 3 bases, J shed 3 bases, and the junction held 13 bases outside the gene matches. The CDR3 is CASSLDFTGGHGYEQYF. The CDR3 region has the DNA TGTGCCAGCAGCTTGGATTTTACGGGGGGGCATGGCTACGAGCAGTACTTC. Full variable domain (remainder filled in from reference TRBV7-8 and TRBJ2-7): GAGVSQSPRYKVAKRGQDVALRCDPISGHVSLFWYQQALGQGPEFLTYFQNEAQLDKSGLPSDRFFAERPEGSVSTLKIQRTQQEDSAVYLCASSLDFTGGHGYEQYFGPGTRLTVT.

This clonotype showed up just a few times. V gene TRBV11-2 combines with J gene TRBJ2-1; D possibly uses TRBD1 or TRBD2 (5 bases each). The V end lost 5 bases, the J end lost 7 bases, and 15 bases lay between the germline ends. Germline loops: CDR1 SGHAT, CDR2 FQNNGV. The CDR3 covers 14 residues. DNA for the CDR3: TGTGCCAGCAGCCCCTCCTGGGGCGGGAATGAGCAGTTCTTC. This encodes CASSPSWGGNEQFF.

This clonotype was picked up a small number of times. V is TRBV19 and J is TRBJ2-7; 8 bases are shared with TRBD1. Germline CDR1 is LNHDA and CDR2 is SQIVND (reference sequence). V shed 5 bases, J shed 3 bases, and the junction held 3 bases outside the gene matches. CDR3 length: 13 amino acids. The CDR3 bases are TGTGCCAGTAGTCAGGGGGCCTTCTACGAGCAGTACTTC. Translated, it gives CASSQGAFYEQYF.

This clonotype was recorded a few times. The J gene is TRBJ1-2, the V gene TRBV7-2, with D uncertain. V was cut by 5 bases and J by 6 bases, with 19 bases left in between. This CDR3 contains 15 residues. Germline-derived CDR1 and CDR2 are SGHTA and FQGNSA. The CDR3 region has the DNA TGTGCCAGCAGCCTAATGCAGATGGGAGTCCATGGCTACACCTTC. This encodes CASSLMQMGVHGYTF.

There are a few counts of this clonotype. Germline and junction disagree at one end, which may indicate a read error. This chain uses TRBV24-1 with TRBJ2-1; D is perhaps TRBD1 (6 bases). Germline CDR1 KGHDR, CDR2 SFDVKD. The CDR3 is made up of 14 amino acids. The CDR3 sequence is CVTSMDRPYNEQFF. CDR3 bases: TGTGTCACCAGTATGGACAGACCTTACAATGAGCAGTTCTTC.